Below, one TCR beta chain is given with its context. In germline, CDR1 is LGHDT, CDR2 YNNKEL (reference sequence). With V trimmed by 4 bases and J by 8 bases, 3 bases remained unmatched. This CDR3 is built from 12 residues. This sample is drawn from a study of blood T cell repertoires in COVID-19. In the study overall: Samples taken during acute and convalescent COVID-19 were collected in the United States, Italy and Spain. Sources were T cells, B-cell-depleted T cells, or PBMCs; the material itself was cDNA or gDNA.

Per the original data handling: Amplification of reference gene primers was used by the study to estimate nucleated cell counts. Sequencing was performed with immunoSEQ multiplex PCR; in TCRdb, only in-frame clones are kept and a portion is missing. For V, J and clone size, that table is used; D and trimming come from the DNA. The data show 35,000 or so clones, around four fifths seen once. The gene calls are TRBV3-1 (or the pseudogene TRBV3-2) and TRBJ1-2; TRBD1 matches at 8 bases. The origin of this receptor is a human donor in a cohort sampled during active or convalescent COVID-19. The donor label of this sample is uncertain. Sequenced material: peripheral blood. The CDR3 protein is CASSRTGIGYTF. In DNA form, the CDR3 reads TGTGCCAGCAGCCGGACAGGGATCGGCTACACCTTC.